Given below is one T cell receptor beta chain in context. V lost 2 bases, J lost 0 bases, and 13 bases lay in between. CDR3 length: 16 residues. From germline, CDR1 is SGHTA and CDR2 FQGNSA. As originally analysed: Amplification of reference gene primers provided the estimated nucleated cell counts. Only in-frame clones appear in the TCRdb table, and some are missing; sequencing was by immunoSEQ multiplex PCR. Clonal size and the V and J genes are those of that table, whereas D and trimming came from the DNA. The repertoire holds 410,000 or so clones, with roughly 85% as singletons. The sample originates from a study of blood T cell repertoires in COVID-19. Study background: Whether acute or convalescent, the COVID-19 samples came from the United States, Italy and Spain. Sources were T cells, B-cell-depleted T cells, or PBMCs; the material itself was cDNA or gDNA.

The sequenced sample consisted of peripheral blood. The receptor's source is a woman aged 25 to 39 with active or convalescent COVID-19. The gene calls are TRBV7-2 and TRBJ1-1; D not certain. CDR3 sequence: CASSLPRGLLNTEAFF. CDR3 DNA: TGTGCCAGCAGCTTACCCCGAGGCCTCCTGAACACTGAAGCTTTCTTT.